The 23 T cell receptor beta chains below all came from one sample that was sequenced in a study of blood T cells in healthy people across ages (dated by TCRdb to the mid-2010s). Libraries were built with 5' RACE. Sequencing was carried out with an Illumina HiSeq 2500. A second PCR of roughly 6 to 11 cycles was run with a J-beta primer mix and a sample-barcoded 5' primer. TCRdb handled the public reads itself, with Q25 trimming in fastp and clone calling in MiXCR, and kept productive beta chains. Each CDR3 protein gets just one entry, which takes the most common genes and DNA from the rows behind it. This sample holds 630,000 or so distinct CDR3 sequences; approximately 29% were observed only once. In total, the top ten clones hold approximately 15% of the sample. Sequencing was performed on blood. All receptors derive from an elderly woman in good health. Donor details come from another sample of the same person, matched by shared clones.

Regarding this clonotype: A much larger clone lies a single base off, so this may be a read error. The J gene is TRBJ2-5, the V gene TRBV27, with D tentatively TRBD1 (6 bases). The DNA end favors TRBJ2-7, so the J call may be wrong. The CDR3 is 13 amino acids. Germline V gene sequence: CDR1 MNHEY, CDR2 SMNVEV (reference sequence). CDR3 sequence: CASSWGPGCEQYF. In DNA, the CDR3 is TGTGCCAGCAGTTGGGGGCCCGGCTGCGAGCAGTACTTC.

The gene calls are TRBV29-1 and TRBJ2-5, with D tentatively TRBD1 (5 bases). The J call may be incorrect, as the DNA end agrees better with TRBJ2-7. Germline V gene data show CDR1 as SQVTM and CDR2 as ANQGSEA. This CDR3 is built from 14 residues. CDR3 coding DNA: TGCAGCGTTGCCGGCCAGGGCCCTCGCTACGAGCAGTACTTC. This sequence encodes CSVAGQGPRYEQYF.

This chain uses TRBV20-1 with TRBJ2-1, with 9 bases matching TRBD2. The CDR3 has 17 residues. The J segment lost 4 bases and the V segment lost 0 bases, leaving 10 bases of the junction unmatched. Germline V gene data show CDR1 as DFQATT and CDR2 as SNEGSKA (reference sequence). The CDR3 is CSARDRGSGGNYNEQFF. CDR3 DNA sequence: TGCAGTGCTAGAGATCGAGGAAGCGGGGGGAATTACAATGAGCAGTTCTTC.

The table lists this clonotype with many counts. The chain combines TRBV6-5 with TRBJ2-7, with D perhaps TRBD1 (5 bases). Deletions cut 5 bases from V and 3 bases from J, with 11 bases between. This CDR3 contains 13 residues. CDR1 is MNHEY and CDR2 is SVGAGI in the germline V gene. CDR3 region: CASSRRQIYEQYF. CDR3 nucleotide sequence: TGTGCCAGCAGTCGCAGACAGATCTACGAGCAGTACTTC.

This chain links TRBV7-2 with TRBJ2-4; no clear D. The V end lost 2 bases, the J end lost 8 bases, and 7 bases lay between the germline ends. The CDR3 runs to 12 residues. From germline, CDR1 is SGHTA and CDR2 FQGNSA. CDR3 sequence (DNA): TGTGCCAGCAGCTTAACGGGTGACATTCAGTACTTC. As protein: CASSLTGDIQYF.

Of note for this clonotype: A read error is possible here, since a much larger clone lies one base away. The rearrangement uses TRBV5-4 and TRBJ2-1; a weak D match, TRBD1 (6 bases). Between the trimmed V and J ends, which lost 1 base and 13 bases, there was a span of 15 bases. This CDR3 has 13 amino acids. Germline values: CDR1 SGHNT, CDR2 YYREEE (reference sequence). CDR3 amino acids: CASSLTGSETQFF. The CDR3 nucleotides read TGTGCCAGCAGCTTGACAGGGTCAGAGACCCAGTTCTTC. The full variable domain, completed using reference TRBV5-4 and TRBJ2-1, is ETGVTQSPTHLIKTRGQQVTLRCSSQSGHNTVSWYQQALGQGPQFIFQYYREEENGRGNFPPRFSGLQFPNYSSELNVNALELDDSALYLCASSLTGSETQFFGPGTRLTVL.

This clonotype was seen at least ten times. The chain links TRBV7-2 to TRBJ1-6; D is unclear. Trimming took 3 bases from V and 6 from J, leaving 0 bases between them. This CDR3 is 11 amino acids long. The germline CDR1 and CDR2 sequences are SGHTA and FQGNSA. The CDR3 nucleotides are TGTGCCAGCAGCTTTAATTCACCCCTCCACTTT. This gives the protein CASSFNSPLHF.

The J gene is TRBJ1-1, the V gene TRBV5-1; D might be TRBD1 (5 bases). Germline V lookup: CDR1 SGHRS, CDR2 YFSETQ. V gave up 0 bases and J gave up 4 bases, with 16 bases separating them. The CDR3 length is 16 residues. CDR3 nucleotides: TGCGCCAGCAGCTTGGACCCCGGGGGGGTGGGCACTGAAGCTTTCTTT. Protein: CASSLDPGGVGTEAFF.

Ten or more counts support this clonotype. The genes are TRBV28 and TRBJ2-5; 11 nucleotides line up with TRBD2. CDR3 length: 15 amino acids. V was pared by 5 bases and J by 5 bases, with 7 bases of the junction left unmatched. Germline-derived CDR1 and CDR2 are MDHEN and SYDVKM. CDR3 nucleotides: TGTGCCAGCAGTCCGACTAGCGGGGATTGGGAGACCCAGTACTTC. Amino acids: CASSPTSGDWETQYF.

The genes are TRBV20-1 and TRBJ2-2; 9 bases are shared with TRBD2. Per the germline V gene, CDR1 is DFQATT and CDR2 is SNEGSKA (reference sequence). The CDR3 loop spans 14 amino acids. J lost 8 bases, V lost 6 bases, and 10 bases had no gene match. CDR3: CSARGLAGSGELFF. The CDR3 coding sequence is TGCAGTGCGAGGGGGCTAGCGGGGAGTGGGGAGCTGTTTTTT.

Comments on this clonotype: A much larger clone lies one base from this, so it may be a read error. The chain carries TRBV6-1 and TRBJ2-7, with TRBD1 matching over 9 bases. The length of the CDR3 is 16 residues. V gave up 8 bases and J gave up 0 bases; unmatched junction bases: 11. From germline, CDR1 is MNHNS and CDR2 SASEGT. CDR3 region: CASAGTGSRGSYEQYF. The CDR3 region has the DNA TGTGCCAGCGCCGGGACAGGGTCCCGGGGCTCCTACGAGCAGTACTTC.

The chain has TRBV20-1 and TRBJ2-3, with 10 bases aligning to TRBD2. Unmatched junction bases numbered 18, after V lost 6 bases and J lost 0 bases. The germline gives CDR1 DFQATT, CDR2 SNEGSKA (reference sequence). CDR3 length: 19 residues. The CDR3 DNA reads TGCAGTGCCGCCCCTCTCATGCTAGCGGGGGAGGGGAGCACAGATACGCAGTATTTT. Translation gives CSAAPLMLAGEGSTDTQYF.

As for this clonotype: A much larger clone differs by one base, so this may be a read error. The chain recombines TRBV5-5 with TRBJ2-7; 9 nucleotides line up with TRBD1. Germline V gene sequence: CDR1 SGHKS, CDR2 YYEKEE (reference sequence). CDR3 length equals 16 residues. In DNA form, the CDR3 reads TGTGCCAGCAGCTTGGGACAGGGGGGCTCCTCCTACGGGCAGTACTTC. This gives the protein CASSLGQGGSSYGQYF.

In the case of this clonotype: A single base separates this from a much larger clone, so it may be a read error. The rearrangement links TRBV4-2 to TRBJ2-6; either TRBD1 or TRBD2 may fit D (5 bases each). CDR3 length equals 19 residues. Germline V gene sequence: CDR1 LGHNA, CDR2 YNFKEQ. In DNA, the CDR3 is TGTGCCAGCAGCCAATTCAGGGCCCAGCGGAAAACTGGGGCCAGCGTCCTGACTTTC. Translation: CASSQFRAQRKTGASVLTF.

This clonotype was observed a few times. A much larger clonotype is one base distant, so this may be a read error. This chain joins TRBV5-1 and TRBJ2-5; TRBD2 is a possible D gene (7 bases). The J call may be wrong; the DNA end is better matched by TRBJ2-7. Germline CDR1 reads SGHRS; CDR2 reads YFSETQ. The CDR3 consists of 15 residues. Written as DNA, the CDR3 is TGCGCCAGCAGCTTGGGACGGGGGGCATGGGACGAGCAGTACTTC. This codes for CASSLGRGAWDEQYF.

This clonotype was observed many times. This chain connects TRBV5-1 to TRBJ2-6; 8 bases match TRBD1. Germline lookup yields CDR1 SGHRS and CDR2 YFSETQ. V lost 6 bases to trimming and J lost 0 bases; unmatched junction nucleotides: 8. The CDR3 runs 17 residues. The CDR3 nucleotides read TGCGCCAGCACTCCGGGACAGGCCGTCTCTGGGGCCAACGTCCTGACTTTC. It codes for CASTPGQAVSGANVLTF.

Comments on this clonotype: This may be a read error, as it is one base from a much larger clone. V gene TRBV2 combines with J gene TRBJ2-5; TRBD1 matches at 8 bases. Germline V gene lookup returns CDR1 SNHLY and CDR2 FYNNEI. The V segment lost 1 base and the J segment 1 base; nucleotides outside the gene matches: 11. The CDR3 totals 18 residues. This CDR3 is CASSEGQGPSVCQETQYF. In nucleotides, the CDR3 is TGTGCCAGCAGTGAAGGACAGGGGCCCTCGGTTTGCCAAGAGACCCAGTACTTC.

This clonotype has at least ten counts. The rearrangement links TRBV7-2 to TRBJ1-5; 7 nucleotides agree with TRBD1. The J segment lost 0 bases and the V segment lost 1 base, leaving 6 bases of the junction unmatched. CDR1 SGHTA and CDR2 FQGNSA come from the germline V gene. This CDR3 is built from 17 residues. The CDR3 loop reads CASSLEGRGYSNQPQHF. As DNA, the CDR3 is TGTGCCAGCAGCTTAGAAGGCAGGGGGTATAGCAATCAGCCCCAGCATTTT.

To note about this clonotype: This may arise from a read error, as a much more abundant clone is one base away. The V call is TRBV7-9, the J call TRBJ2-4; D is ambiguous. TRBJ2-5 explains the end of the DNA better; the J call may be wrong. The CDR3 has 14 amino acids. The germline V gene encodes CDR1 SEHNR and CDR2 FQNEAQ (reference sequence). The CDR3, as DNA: TGTGTCAGCAGCTTAGAATTGAACCAAGAGACCCAGTACTTC. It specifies CVSSLELNQETQYF.

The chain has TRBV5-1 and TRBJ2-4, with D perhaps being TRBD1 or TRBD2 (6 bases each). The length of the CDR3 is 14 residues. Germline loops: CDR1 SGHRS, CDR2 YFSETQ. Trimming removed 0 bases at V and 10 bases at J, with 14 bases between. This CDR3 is CASSLDLGGIIQYF. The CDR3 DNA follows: TGCGCCAGCAGCTTGGATTTAGGGGGGATAATTCAGTACTTC. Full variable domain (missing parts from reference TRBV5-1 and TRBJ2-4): KAGVTQTPRYLIKTRGQQVTLSCSPISGHRSVSWYQQTPGQGLQFLFEYFSETQRNKGNFPGRFSGRQFSNSRSEMNVSTLELGDSALYLCASSLDLGGIIQYFGAGTRLSVL.

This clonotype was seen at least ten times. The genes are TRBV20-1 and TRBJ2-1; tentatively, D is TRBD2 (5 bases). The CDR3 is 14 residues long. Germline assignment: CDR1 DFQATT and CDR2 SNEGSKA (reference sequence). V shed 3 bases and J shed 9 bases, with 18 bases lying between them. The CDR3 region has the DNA TGCAGTGCTAGGTCGTGGACTGTATTCGCTGAGCAGTTCTTC. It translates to CSARSWTVFAEQFF.

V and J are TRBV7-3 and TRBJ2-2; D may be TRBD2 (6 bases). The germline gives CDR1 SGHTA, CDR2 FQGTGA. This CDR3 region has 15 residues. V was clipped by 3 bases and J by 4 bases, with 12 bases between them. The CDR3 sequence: CASSFQGSGTGELFF. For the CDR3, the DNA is TGTGCCAGCAGCTTCCAGGGTAGCGGCACCGGGGAGCTGTTTTTT.

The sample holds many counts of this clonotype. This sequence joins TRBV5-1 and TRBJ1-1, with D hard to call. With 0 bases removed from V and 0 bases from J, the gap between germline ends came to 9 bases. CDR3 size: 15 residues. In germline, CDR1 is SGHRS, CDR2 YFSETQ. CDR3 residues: CASSLAAGLNTEAFF. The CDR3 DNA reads TGCGCCAGCAGCTTGGCCGCGGGGTTGAACACTGAAGCTTTCTTT. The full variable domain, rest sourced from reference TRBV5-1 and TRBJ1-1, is KAGVTQTPRYLIKTRGQQVTLSCSPISGHRSVSWYQQTPGQGLQFLFEYFSETQRNKGNFPGRFSGRQFSNSRSEMNVSTLELGDSALYLCASSLAAGLNTEAFFGQGTRLTVV.